This T cell receptor (beta chain) was sequenced during a study of tumor-infiltrating lymphocytes in primary liver carcinoma (dated by TCRdb to about 2017). Regarding the study in general: Hepatocellular carcinoma (four) or combined HCC and intrahepatic cholangiocarcinoma (one) was present in the five patients, who were three men and two women aged 30 to 69 years. Agilent mRNA microarray profiling was performed on the approximately 27 tumor region samples to relate TCRbeta repertoire diversity to the local molecular phenotype. High reproducibility was observed for the technical replicate repertoires, with mean shared-clone rates around 0.9 and correlation coefficients above 0.95. TCRbeta repertoire sequencing, expression microarrays and whole-exome sequencing were combined in the study across five regions of each liver tumor, with adjacent normal tissue and blood also included. TCRbeta repertoire sequencing covered approximately 35 specimens from 5 patients: around 25 tumor regions, 5 adjacent noncancerous liver tissues and 5 peripheral blood samples. The five patients had tumors of stage T1-T3 N0M0, with maximum diameters ranging from about 4.2 to 11 cm. Each sample produced roughly 3.65 to 7.5 million productive TCRbeta reads, and read depth showed no significant difference between tissue types. What the authors observed across the whole study: The study included only four to six patients, and the authors note findings should be validated in a larger study. Bulk unsorted samples precluded comparing CD4+ and CD8+ T cell repertoires. Compared with blood, tumors had a significantly larger share of the repertoire taken up by the top 250 clones (p = 0.039). Only about 7.5-25% of top clones were found in all five regions of a tumor, suggesting spatial heterogeneity of tumor-infiltrating T cells. Only the TCR beta chain was sequenced, so true repertoire diversity is likely underestimated because unpaired alpha chains were not captured. Repertoire overlap was found to be higher between tumor regions (mean around 36%) than between tumor-adjacent (approximately 17%) or tumor-blood (about 15%) pairs, consistent with antigen-driven expansion.

Using a constant-region primer and ProtoScript II reverse transcriptase, TCRbeta-specific cDNA was reverse-transcribed from about 540 ng total RNA. The TCRbeta libraries were prepared through three rounds of nested multiplex PCR following a slightly modified ARM-PCR procedure. Each of the first two PCR rounds ran for about 9 cycles and used multiplex TRBV1-TRBV30 forward primers together with a Cbeta reverse primer. Sample barcodes and Illumina adapters were attached in a final 25-cycle PCR using Deep VentR polymerase. Before sequencing, amplicons between 200 and 500 bp were purified from gel using a QIAquick gel extraction kit. TCRbeta amplicons were sequenced on an Illumina HiSeq 2500 with 250-bp paired-end reads. As for how the authors treated the data: Trimmomatic v0.33 was used to quality-trim the reads, and FLASH v1.2.11 was used to merge paired reads so that full CDR3 sequences could be recovered. V, D and J germline segments were assigned to the rearranged TCRbeta sequences using MiGEC v1.2.1b. VDJtools v1.0.0 computed clonotype statistics and Shannon-Wiener diversity indices. Except for diversity analysis, only each sample's 250 most abundant clonotypes were used in subsequent analyses to reduce sampling bias. Using fastp at Q25 and MiXCR, TCRdb reprocessed the public reads and kept productive beta chains. One record per CDR3 amino acid sequence lists the most common genes and DNA. The authors' filters were not applied to this entry. The sample table contains about 22,000 distinct CDR3 sequences; only one count was recorded for around 80% of them. Under 40% of the sample rests with the top ten.

About this clonotype: Which antigen it targets is not known. An end of the junction does not agree with germline; a read error may underlie this.

Without any cell sorting, total RNA and DNA were co-extracted from approximately 20-30 mg of bulk tissue using the AllPrep DNA/RNA mini kit. Between November 2015 and March 2016, 4 or 5 patients in China with histopathologically diagnosed primary liver carcinoma had surgical resection. Patients had chronic HBV infection and were treatment-naive at sampling. Each tumor was sampled at five spatially separated regions: the superior, inferior, left-lateral and right-lateral poles and the tumor centre. More than 75% viable tumor cells were found by histology in every tumor sample. Fresh tumor and adjacent tissue pieces were bisected, with one half stored in RNAlater at -80 degrees C and the other half sent for histology. Measured from the cysteine to the phenylalanine, the CDR3 is 19 residues long. Of all the DNA, just the CDR3 is kept, 57 bases in frame from base 1. CDR1 and CDR2, looked up from the germline V gene, are MNHNS and SASEGT.

Here the chain combines TRBV6-1 and TRBJ2-2, with the D call perhaps TRBD1 or TRBD2, each one matching 6 bases. Sequenced material: liver tumor tissue from sampling region 2. The cell subset or site label on this specimen signifies: tumor region T2, inferior pole. The sequence was collected from a woman younger than 45 with primary liver carcinoma and hepatitis B virus infection. The CDR3 region reads CVRSETLPGGAANTGELFF. In nucleotides, the sequence is TGTGTCCGCAGTGAAACCCTTCCCGGGGGCGCCGCGAACACCGGGGAACTGTTTTTT.